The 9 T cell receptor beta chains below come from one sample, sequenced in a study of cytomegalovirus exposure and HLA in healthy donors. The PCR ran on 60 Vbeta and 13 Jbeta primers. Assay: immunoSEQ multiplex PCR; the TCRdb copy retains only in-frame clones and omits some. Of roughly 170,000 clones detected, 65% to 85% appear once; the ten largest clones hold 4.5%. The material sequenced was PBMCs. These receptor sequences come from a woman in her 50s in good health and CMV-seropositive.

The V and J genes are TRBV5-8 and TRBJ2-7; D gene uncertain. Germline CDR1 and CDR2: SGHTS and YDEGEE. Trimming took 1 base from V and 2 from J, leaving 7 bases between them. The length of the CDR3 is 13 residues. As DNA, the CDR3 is TGTGCCAGCAGCTTGAGTAGTCCCTACGAGCAGTACTTC. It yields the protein CASSLSSPYEQYF.

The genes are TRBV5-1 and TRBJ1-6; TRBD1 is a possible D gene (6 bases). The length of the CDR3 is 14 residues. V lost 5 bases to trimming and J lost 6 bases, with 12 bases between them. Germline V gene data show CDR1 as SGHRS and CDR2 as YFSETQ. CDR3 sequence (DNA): TGCGCCAGCAGTGAAGGACAGCCTAATTCACCCCTCCACTTT. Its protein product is CASSEGQPNSPLHF.

The CDR3 coding sequence is TGCGCCAGCAGCTTGACTAGCGGGGGAACGCAGTATTTT. Translation: CASSLTSGGTQYF. The V call is TRBV5-1, the J call TRBJ2-3; 11 bases fit TRBD2. This CDR3 has 13 amino acids. Trimming removed 1 base from V and 9 bases from J; junction bases left unmatched: 1. Germline CDR1 is SGHRS and CDR2 is YFSETQ.

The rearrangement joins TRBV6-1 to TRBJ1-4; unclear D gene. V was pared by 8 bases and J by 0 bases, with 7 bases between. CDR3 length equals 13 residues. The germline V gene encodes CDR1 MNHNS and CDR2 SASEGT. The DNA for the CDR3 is TGTGCCAGCGCCCGGGCAACTAATGAAAAACTGTTTTTT. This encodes CASARATNEKLFF.

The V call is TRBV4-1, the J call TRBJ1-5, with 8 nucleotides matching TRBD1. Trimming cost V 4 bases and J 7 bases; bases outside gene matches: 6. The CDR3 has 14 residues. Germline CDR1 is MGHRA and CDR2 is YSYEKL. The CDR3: CASSPTGVGQPQHF. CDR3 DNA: TGCGCCAGCAGCCCGACAGGGGTTGGGCAGCCCCAGCATTTT.

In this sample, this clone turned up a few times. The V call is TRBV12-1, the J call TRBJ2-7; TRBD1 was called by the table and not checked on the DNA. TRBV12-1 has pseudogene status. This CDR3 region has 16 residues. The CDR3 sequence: CASSLSPPTGNYEQYF. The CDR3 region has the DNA TGTGCCAGCAGCTTGTCCCCACCGACAGGGAACTACGAGCAGTACTTC.

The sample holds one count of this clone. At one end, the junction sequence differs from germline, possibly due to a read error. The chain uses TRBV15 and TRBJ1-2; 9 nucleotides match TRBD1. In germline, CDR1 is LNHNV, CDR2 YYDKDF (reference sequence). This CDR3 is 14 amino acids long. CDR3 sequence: CATSPTGGQSGYPF. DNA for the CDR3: TGTGCCACCAGCCCTACAGGGGGCCAAAGTGGCTACCCCTTC.

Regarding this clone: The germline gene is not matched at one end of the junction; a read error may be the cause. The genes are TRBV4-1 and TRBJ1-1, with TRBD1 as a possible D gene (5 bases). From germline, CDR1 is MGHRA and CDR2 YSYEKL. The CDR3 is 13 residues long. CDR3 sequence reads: CASSQDFTTDQDF. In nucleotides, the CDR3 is TGCGCCAGCAGCCAAGATTTCACGACAGATCAGGACTTT.

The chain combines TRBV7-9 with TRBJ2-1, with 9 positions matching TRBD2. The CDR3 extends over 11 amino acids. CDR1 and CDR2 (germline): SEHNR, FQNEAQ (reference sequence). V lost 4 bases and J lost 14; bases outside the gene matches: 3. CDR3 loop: CASSSVAGEFF. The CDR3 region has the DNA TGTGCCAGCAGCTCCGTAGCGGGAGAGTTCTTC.